The rows below give T cell receptor beta chains drawn from one sample of a study of blood T cell repertoires in COVID-19. Generated by immunoSEQ multiplex PCR, the TCRdb table keeps only in-frame clones and is missing some. The sample consists of about half a million clones, about 88% of them appearing once. Material for sequencing was PBMCs or T cells enriched from blood (not recorded which). All receptors come from a woman in her fifties or sixties who had recovered from COVID-19. Each CDR3 is given with its conserved first and last residue. Fields, in order: V gene, CDR3 length, D gene, clone size, J gene, CDR3 DNA, CDR3 protein. The D gene is left open where the match is weak. A clone size is listed for some rows: how often the clone was seen (once, few, many), or a class if it is expanded.

>TRBV19|17|-|-|TRBJ2-3
TGTGCCAGTAGTATTGAGGACAGATCTAGTCGGACAGATACGCAGTATTTT
CASSIEDRSSRTDTQYF
>TRBV6-6|16|TRBD1|-|TRBJ2-2
TGTGCCAGCAGTAGGGGGCTTTTCGAGGGTTCCGGGGAGCTGTTTTTT
CASSRGLFEGSGELFF
>TRBV5-1|13|-|-|TRBJ1-2
TGCGCCAGCAGTCGGGACATGGACTATGGCTACACCTTC
CASSRDMDYGYTF
>TRBV7-2|15|TRBD2|-|TRBJ2-5
TGTGCCAGCAGGAAAGGACTAGCGGGGAGCGAGACCCAGTACTTC
CASRKGLAGSETQYF
>TRBV23-1|16|-|-|TRBJ1-5
TGCGCCAGCAGTTGTCGACAGGTTTATAGCAATCAGCCCCAGCATTTT
CASSCRQVYSNQPQHF
>TRBV7-9|17|-|once|TRBJ1-2
TGTGCCAGCAGGCCGGGGGTCAAAGGATCAGCTAACTATGGCTACACCTTC
CASRPGVKGSANYGYTF
>TRBV4-1|17|TRBD2|-|TRBJ2-3
TGCGCCAGCAGCCAAGATCCCGGCGGGGGGATTGCAGATACGCAGTATTTT
CASSQDPGGGIADTQYF
>TRBV5-4|15|-|-|TRBJ1-4
TGTGCCAGCAGCCCTACGCCCGGACATAATGAAAAACTGTTTTTT
CASSPTPGHNEKLFF
>TRBV5-1|15|-|-|TRBJ2-2
TGCGCCACTAGTGGGGGGGGCCCGAACACCGGGGAGCTGTTTTTT
CATSGGGPNTGELFF
>TRBV2|15|TRBD1|-|TRBJ1-3
TGTGCCAGCAGACCAGGACAGGGGGCTGGAAACACCATATATTTT
CASRPGQGAGNTIYF
>TRBV5-1|15|-|-|TRBJ1-2
TGCGCCAGCAGCTTGGCCGGGGACTTTAACTATGGCTACACCTTC
CASSLAGDFNYGYTF
>TRBV7-9|16|TRBD1|once|TRBJ2-7
TGTGCCAGCAGCCCCCCGGGGGACAGGGACTCCTACGAGCAGTACTTC
CASSPPGDRDSYEQYF
>TRBV6-5|13|TRBD1|-|TRBJ1-2
TGTGCCAGCTTTCCCGGACAGGGGTATGGCTACACCTTC
CASFPGQGYGYTF
>TRBV10-1|11|TRBD1|-|TRBJ1-3
TGCGCCAGTGGGGACAGCCACACCATATATTTT
CASGDSHTIYF
>TRBV5-4|15|TRBD2|-|TRBJ2-1
TGTGCCAGCAGCTTGCCGGGACTAGCCGACAATGAGCAGTTCTTC
CASSLPGLADNEQFF
>TRBV19|15|-|-|TRBJ1-6
TGTGCCAGTAGAAGGCGCGGGATCACGAACTCACCCCTCCACTTT
CASRRRGITNSPLHF
>TRBV4-2|13|-|-|TRBJ1-1
TGTGCCAGCAGCCAAGAAGTACGGTCTGAAGCTTTCTTT
CASSQEVRSEAFF
>TRBV6-4|16|TRBD1|once|TRBJ1-1
TGTGCCAGCAGTGACTCGGGGACAGGGGTGGACACTGAAGCTTTCTTT
CASSDSGTGVDTEAFF
>TRBV29-1|13|TRBD1|-|TRBJ2-7
TGCAGCGTTGAAGGACAGGGGCCTTCCGAGCAGTACTTC
CSVEGQGPSEQYF
>TRBV30|12|TRBD2|-|TRBJ2-1
TGTGCCTGGACCCGGGGGGGTAATGAGCAGTTCTTC
CAWTRGGNEQFF
>TRBV19|16|TRBD2|-|TRBJ2-7
TGTGCCAGTAGTATATCCTCAGCGGGGGGCCTCTACGAGCAGTACTTC
CASSISSAGGLYEQYF
>TRBV11-2|15|TRBD1|-|TRBJ2-1
TGTGCCAGCAGCTTAGTAGGGACAGGCACCGGGGGGCAGTTCTTC
CASSLVGTGTGGQFF
>TRBV2|13|TRBD2|-|TRBJ2-1
TGTGCCGCGACTAGCGGGGGCTCCTTAGAGCAGTTCTTC
CAATSGGSLEQFF
>TRBV27|13|TRBD1|-|TRBJ2-1
TGTGCTATCCAGGGACAGGGGCAGCATGAGCAGTTCTTC
CAIQGQGQHEQFF
>TRBV20-1|12|-|-|TRBJ1-2
TGCAGTGCTAGTTCCGGGAAGGCTGGCTACACCTTC
CSASSGKAGYTF
>TRBV2|12|-|-|TRBJ1-4
TGTGCCAGCACCTTGAGGGAAGGGGGACTGTTTTTT
CASTLREGGLFF
>TRBV29-1|13|TRBD1|-|TRBJ1-3
TGCAGCGACGTGGACAGGGCCTGGGACACCATATATTTT
CSDVDRAWDTIYF
>TRBV29-1|14|TRBD1|-|TRBJ1-3
TGCAGCGTTGAAGATGGGACAGGGAGAAACACCATATATTTT
CSVEDGTGRNTIYF
>TRBV7-9|14|-|-|TRBJ2-7
TGTGCCAGCAGCTTAAAAGGAGGACCGTACGAGCAGTACTTC
CASSLKGGPYEQYF
>TRBV19|16|-|-|TRBJ1-6
TGTGCCAGTAGTCCCACGACAGGTCCCAGGGATTCACCCCTCCACTTT
CASSPTTGPRDSPLHF
>TRBV24-1|13|TRBD2|-|TRBJ2-1
TGTGCCATCTCGGGGGGGGAGTACAATGAGCAGTTCTTC
CAISGGEYNEQFF
>TRBV29-1|14|-|-|TRBJ2-3
TGCAGCGTTGATATCGGAGGGTCGGCAGATACGCAGTATTTT
CSVDIGGSADTQYF
>TRBV3-1/TRBV3-2|15|-|-|TRBJ1-1
TGTGCCAGCAGCCATCGGACAGTTTTGAACACTGAAGCTTTCTTT
CASSHRTVLNTEAFF
>TRBV2|14|-|-|TRBJ1-6
TGTGCCAGCAGCCTGGACTCAGTTAATTCACCCCTCCACTTT
CASSLDSVNSPLHF
>TRBV3-1/TRBV3-2|12|-|-|TRBJ1-5
TGTGCCAGCAGCCAAGATGGAGGGCCCCAGCATTTT
CASSQDGGPQHF
>TRBV14|14|-|-|TRBJ2-7
TGTGCCAGCAGCCAAGGTACGGCGGGGGCCGAGCAGTACTTC
CASSQGTAGAEQYF
>TRBV19|14|TRBD2|-|TRBJ2-7
TGTGCCAGTAGTATGGGGGGGGTCCCCTACGAGCAGTACTTC
CASSMGGVPYEQYF
>TRBV5-1|15|TRBD1|few|TRBJ1-4
TGCGCCAGCAGCTCTTTAGGGGGCGTAAAGGAAAAACTGTTTTTT
CASSSLGGVKEKLFF
>TRBV4-2|18|TRBD2|-|TRBJ2-3
TGTGCCAGCAGCTCACAGAGCGGGGGGGCCCTAAGCACAGATACGCAGTATTTT
CASSSQSGGALSTDTQYF
>TRBV19|16|-|-|TRBJ1-5
TGTGCCAGTAGTATTCGTAACAAACCTAGCAATCAGCCCCAGCATTTT
CASSIRNKPSNQPQHF
>TRBV5-5|14|TRBD2|-|TRBJ2-1
TGTGCCAGCCACGTCCGACTAGCGGACAATGAGCAGTTCTTC
CASHVRLADNEQFF
>TRBV7-9|12|-|once|TRBJ2-7
TGTGCCAGCAGCTCATCCTACCACGAGCAGTACTTC
CASSSSYHEQYF
>TRBV18|13|-|-|TRBJ1-5
TGTGCCAGCTCCCGCAGGGAGGGTCAGCCCCAGCATTTT
CASSRREGQPQHF
>TRBV29-1|14|-|-|TRBJ2-1
TGCAGCGTTGAGGGCGGGGGCAAAAACAATGAGCAGTTCTTC
CSVEGGGKNNEQFF
>TRBV19|14|-|-|TRBJ1-3
TGTGCCAGTACCCGGTCCGCCACTGGAAACACCATATATTTT
CASTRSATGNTIYF
>TRBV20-1|11|-|-|TRBJ2-1
TGCAGTGCTAGAAGACAGAATGAGCAGTTCTTC
CSARRQNEQFF
>TRBV24-1|15|TRBD1|-|TRBJ1-2
TGTGCCACCAGTGGTCCGGGACAGGGAGCCTATGGCTACACCTTC
CATSGPGQGAYGYTF
>TRBV19|16|TRBD2|-|TRBJ2-1
TGTGCCAGTAGTCCCCGGACTAGCGGGGGTTCCCGTTGGCAGTTCTTC
CASSPRTSGGSRWQFF
>TRBV18|14|-|-|TRBJ1-1
TGTGCCAGCTCCCCCTTCACAGGGAACACTGAAGCTTTCTTT
CASSPFTGNTEAFF